This T cell receptor beta chain was captured in a study of T-cell reconstitution after alpha-beta-depleted transplantation in children. The germline gives CDR1 SQVTM, CDR2 ANQGSEA. This CDR3 is built from 15 residues. V lost 0 bases, J lost 7 bases, and 9 bases stayed unmatched. This sample's TCRbeta library carried unique molecular identifier barcodes. TCRdb reprocessed the PCR reads via MiXCR and lists one record per CDR3 protein. Of about 140,000 distinct CDR3 sequences in the sample, roughly 8.8% were seen once. Study-level results: Surviving recipient cells, namely T cells and thymic progenitors, were the source of high day-60 TCRbeta diversity in some patients. Several hundred expanded graft clones reportedly gave rise to the alpha-beta T cells present about two months after transplant. Among T cells one year after transplant, newly produced cells accounted for most counts and diversity.

With regard to this clonotype: What it recognizes is unknown.

The rearrangement links TRBV29-1 to TRBJ1-5, with 7 positions matching TRBD1. Specimen: PBMCs, mostly from graft donor cells, collected 180 days after TCRalphabeta/CD19-depleted stem cell transplant. The TCR sequence derives from a female patient aged 2-15 years who had a stem cell transplant for congenital amegakaryocytic thrombocytopenia, so the T cells may come from the graft donor. CDR3 nucleotide sequence: TGCAGCGTTGAAGATCGACAGGGAGGGGTCCAGCCCCAGCATTTT. Residues: CSVEDRQGGVQPQHF. The complete variable domain, with remaining parts taken from reference TRBV29-1 and TRBJ1-5, reads SAVISQKPSRDICQRGTSLTIQCQVDSQVTMMFWYRQQPGQSLTLIATANQGSEATYESGFVIDKFPISRPNLTFSTLTVSNMSPEDSSIYLCSVEDRQGGVQPQHFGDGTRLSIL.